These 22 T cell receptor beta chains were sequenced from one sample in a study of cytomegalovirus exposure and HLA in healthy donors. The PCR made use of 60 Vbeta and 13 Jbeta primers. Repertoires were generated with immunoSEQ multiplex PCR, while TCRdb's copy carries only in-frame clones and drops some. This sample yields 65,000 to 100,000 clones, of which 76% are seen a single time; about 3.1% belongs to the top ten. Sequencing used PBMCs. These receptors came from a man aged 35 to 55 in good health and CMV-seronegative.

This chain's CDR3 is CASSLLPGAEDEQFF. In DNA form, the CDR3 reads TGTGCCAGCAGCTTGCTCCCAGGGGCCGAGGATGAGCAGTTCTTC. This rearrangement joins TRBV5-4 to TRBJ2-1; maybe TRBD1 (6 bases). The CDR3 covers 15 residues. Per the germline V gene, CDR1 is SGHNT and CDR2 is YYREEE (reference sequence). Deletions cut 1 base from V and 8 bases from J, with 16 bases between. The full variable domain, completed using reference TRBV5-4 and TRBJ2-1, is ETGVTQSPTHLIKTRGQQVTLRCSSQSGHNTVSWYQQALGQGPQFIFQYYREEENGRGNFPPRFSGLQFPNYSSELNVNALELDDSALYLCASSLLPGAEDEQFFGPGTRLTVL.

The V and J genes are TRBV5-6 and TRBJ2-3; 9 nucleotides match TRBD1. This CDR3 has 15 amino acids. The germline V gene has CDR1 SGHDT and CDR2 YYEEEE. V shed 5 bases and J 6 bases; nucleotides not matched to a gene: 10. The CDR3 sequence is CASRFTGGAGDTQYF. CDR3 nucleotide sequence: TGTGCCAGCAGATTCACAGGGGGCGCGGGGGATACGCAGTATTTT.

This chain uses TRBV6-5 with TRBJ1-1; TRBD1 is a possible D gene (5 bases). The ends were cut back, 0 bases at V and 1 base at J, with 9 bases in the middle. The length of the CDR3 is 15 residues. Germline CDR1 MNHEY, CDR2 SVGAGI. CDR3 DNA: TGTGCCAGCAGTTACTCCCAGACAGCGAACACTGAAGCTTTCTTT. Protein: CASSYSQTANTEAFF.

This sequence joins TRBV6-5 and TRBJ2-1; weak D call: TRBD2 (6 bases). This CDR3 has 14 residues. The germline gives CDR1 MNHEY, CDR2 SVGAGI. Between the trimmed V and J ends, which lost 4 bases and 6 bases, there was a span of 13 bases. CDR3 sequence: CASSSLAAGNEQFF. The CDR3 region has the DNA TGTGCCAGCAGTTCTTTAGCGGCGGGCAATGAGCAGTTCTTC.

The rearrangement links TRBV2 to TRBJ1-5, with D possibly matching TRBD1 (6 bases). V dropped 5 bases and J dropped 0 bases, with 14 bases sitting between them. Per the germline V gene, CDR1 is SNHLY and CDR2 is FYNNEI. The CDR3 extends over 16 amino acids. In nucleotides, the CDR3 is TGTGCCAGCAGTCACCGGGACACCTATAGCAATCAGCCCCAGCATTTT. Amino acid sequence: CASSHRDTYSNQPQHF.

This rearrangement joins TRBV6-6 to TRBJ2-5; 13 bases line up with TRBD2. The V segment lost 0 bases and the J segment 5 bases; nucleotides outside the gene matches: 0. This CDR3 region has 15 residues. Germline lookup yields CDR1 MNHNY and CDR2 SVGAGI (reference sequence). The CDR3 DNA reads as TGTGCCAGCAGTTACTCGACTAGCGGGGGGGAGACCCAGTACTTC. Amino acids: CASSYSTSGGETQYF.

The rearrangement joins TRBV6-5 to TRBJ1-3, with a tentative D call TRBD1 (5 bases). Germline assignment: CDR1 MNHEY and CDR2 SVGAGI. The V and J ends lost 2 bases and 3 bases respectively, with 11 bases between them. The CDR3 has 15 amino acids. CDR3 DNA: TGTGCCAGCAGTTACCAGACAGACAGTGGAAACACCATATATTTT. This sequence encodes CASSYQTDSGNTIYF.

Only a few counts were recorded for this clone. The rearrangement links TRBV18 to TRBJ1-2; tentative D call: TRBD1 (6 bases). The length of the CDR3 is 14 residues. Germline-derived CDR1 and CDR2 are KGHSH and LQKENI. V lost 3 bases and J lost 4, with 12 bases in between. CDR3 DNA sequence: TGTGCCAGCTCACCCCCCGACAGGTCCTATGGCTACACCTTC. The encoded protein is CASSPPDRSYGYTF.

The chain employs TRBV27 and TRBJ2-3, with 12 bases aligning to TRBD2. This CDR3 is 18 amino acids long. V shed 9 bases and J 5 bases; nucleotides not matched to a gene: 18. Looked up from germline, CDR1 is MNHEY and CDR2 is SMNVEV (reference sequence). The CDR3, as DNA: TGTGCCAGGGACAGGGGTTCTAGCGGGGGGGCCGGACTAGATACGCAGTATTTT. Residues: CARDRGSSGGAGLDTQYF.

The rearrangement joins TRBV6-1 to TRBJ1-3; TRBD1 aligns across 10 bases. V lost 4 bases and J lost 7; bases outside the gene matches: 7. The CDR3 is 15 residues long. Germline V gives CDR1 MNHNS, CDR2 SASEGT. The CDR3 spells CASSGGTGVANTIYF. CDR3 bases: TGTGCCAGCAGTGGGGGGACAGGGGTAGCCAACACCATATATTTT.

The rearrangement uses TRBV28 and TRBJ1-2; no clear D gene. V shed 0 bases and J shed 8 bases, with 16 bases lying between them. The CDR3 is 15 residues long. Germline loops: CDR1 MDHEN, CDR2 SYDVKM. The CDR3 region has the DNA TGTGCCAGCAGTTTATGGGCGGCTCAATACGGCGGCTACACCTTC. It encodes CASSLWAAQYGGYTF.

This chain uses TRBV9 with TRBJ2-3; 7 bases line up with TRBD2. The CDR3 length is 15 residues. V lost 0 bases and J lost 8; bases outside the gene matches: 9. Germline V CDR1 and CDR2: SGDLS, YYNGEE. CDR3 sequence: CASSVGREGFGTQYF. The CDR3 DNA follows: TGTGCCAGCAGCGTAGGCAGGGAGGGTTTCGGTACGCAGTATTTT. The complete variable domain, with remaining parts taken from reference TRBV9 and TRBJ2-3, reads DSGVTQTPKHLITATGQRVTLRCSPRSGDLSVYWYQQSLDQGLQFLIQYYNGEERAKGNILERFSAQQFPDLHSELNLSSLELGDSALYFCASSVGREGFGTQYFGPGTRLTVL.

The CDR3 nucleotides are TGTGCCAGCAGCGACAGGGTAGGGGAGCAGTACTTC. Its translation: CASSDRVGEQYF. The rearrangement uses TRBV6-5 and TRBJ2-7; TRBD1 matches 7 bases. Germline lookup yields CDR1 MNHEY and CDR2 SVGAGI. V was clipped by 6 bases and J by 7 bases; unmatched bases: 6. CDR3 size: 12 residues.

The J gene is TRBJ2-7, the V gene TRBV6-5; TRBD1 agrees at 8 bases. CDR1 and CDR2 from the germline V gene are MNHEY and SVGAGI. The CDR3 is made up of 14 amino acids. V was clipped by 2 bases and J by 3 bases; unmatched bases: 3. The CDR3 sequence: CASSYGGQGYEQYF. The CDR3 nucleotides read TGTGCCAGCAGTTACGGCGGACAGGGCTACGAGCAGTACTTC.

The V gene is TRBV27, the J gene TRBJ2-5; 8 nucleotides match TRBD1. The J call may be mistaken, given a closer DNA end match to TRBJ2-7. The length of the CDR3 is 14 residues. CDR1 is MNHEY and CDR2 is SMNVEV in the germline V gene (reference sequence). Written as DNA, the CDR3 is TGTGCCAGCAGTGCGTGGGGACAGGCCTACGAGCAGTACTTC. Translation gives CASSAWGQAYEQYF.

This clone is a singleton in its sample. The CDR3 here is CAWSVGRAYEKLFF. In nucleotides, the CDR3 is TGTGCCTGGAGTGTGGGCAGGGCGTATGAAAAACTGTTTTTT. The chain joins TRBV30 to TRBJ1-4; TRBD1 might be the D (5 bases). This CDR3 contains 14 residues. Deletions cut 0 bases from V and 6 bases from J, with 11 bases between. Germline V gene sequence: CDR1 GTSNPN, CDR2 SVGIG (reference sequence).

The gene calls are TRBV12-5 and TRBJ2-7; TRBD1 matches at 11 bases. CDR3 length equals 16 residues. The V gene end was trimmed by 5 bases and the J gene end by 0 bases; junction bases not matched to a gene: 6. The germline gives CDR1 LGHNT, CDR2 FRNRAP. CDR3 sequence: CASGDAGTGGSYEQYF. For the CDR3, the DNA is TGTGCTAGTGGTGACGCCGGGACAGGGGGCTCCTACGAGCAGTACTTC.

In the case of this clone: Germline is not matched at one junction end, which may reflect a read error. For the CDR3, the DNA is TGTGCCAGCAGCAAAGGGGCAGGGATTGATGGAAACGCCATATATTTT. Protein: CASSKGAGIDGNAIYF. V usage is TRBV9 and J usage is TRBJ1-3, with a possible D match to TRBD1 (5 bases). CDR3 length: 16 amino acids. Per germline, CDR1 SGDLS and CDR2 YYNGEE.

V gene TRBV19 combines with J gene TRBJ1-6, with D maybe TRBD1 (6 bases). This CDR3 has 12 amino acids. CDR1 LNHDA and CDR2 SQIVND come from the germline V gene (reference sequence). The V and J ends lost 5 bases and 10 bases respectively, with 9 bases between them. CDR3 region: CASSSRGSPLHF. CDR3 nucleotide sequence: TGTGCCAGTAGTTCCAGGGGATCACCCCTCCACTTT.

The chain recombines TRBV6-6 with TRBJ2-5; TRBD1 matches 8 bases. The J call may be incorrect, as the DNA end agrees better with TRBJ2-7. Germline values: CDR1 MNHNY, CDR2 SVGAGI (reference sequence). The CDR3 runs 14 residues. CDR3 nucleotide sequence: TGTGCCAGCAGTTACGACAGGGGATCCCACGAGCAGTACTTC. Translated: CASSYDRGSHEQYF.

The chain links TRBV4-1 to TRBJ2-4; D is uncertain. V lost 1 base and J lost 4, with 8 bases in between. This CDR3 spans 14 amino acids. CDR1 is MGHRA and CDR2 is YSYEKL in the germline V gene. In nucleotides, the CDR3 is TGCGCCAGCAGCCAAGGAGTACGGAAAAACATTCAGTACTTC. Translation gives CASSQGVRKNIQYF.

The table lists this clone with a few counts. This chain links TRBV5-1 with TRBJ1-1; possibly TRBD1 for D (5 bases). The CDR3 is 13 residues long. The V gene's germline CDR1 is SGHRS and CDR2 YFSETQ. V dropped 4 bases and J dropped 6 bases, with 13 bases sitting between them. CDR3 region: CASSAGPEAEAFF. The CDR3 DNA reads as TGCGCCAGCAGCGCGGGACCTGAAGCTGAAGCTTTCTTT.